This T cell receptor (beta chain) derives from a study of T cells in Graves' hyperthyroidism and ophthalmopathy. Investigators excluded patients with uncontrolled infection, other autoimmune disease, pregnancy or lactation. Source material for PBMCs was 10 ml fresh peripheral blood. Trimming cost V 0 bases and J 4 bases, with 13 bases left between them. Germline lookup yields CDR1 SGHRS and CDR2 YFSETQ. This CDR3 has 16 residues. This clonotype occurred a few times. RNA transcripts gave rise to amplified TCR beta CDR3 regions. An initial round of RT-PCR targeting the TCR CDR3 relied on the HTBI primer set. In TCRdb, the multiplex PCR reads were re-called with MiXCR into one record per CDR3 protein. Of 250,000 to 350,000 distinct CDR3 sequences listed, over 15% are singletons.

Sequenced material: blood. The source is a woman aged 55-70 years with Graves' ophthalmopathy. V is TRBV5-1 and J is TRBJ1-4; possibly TRBD1 for D (6 bases). CDR3 region: CASSLGIGQYNEKLFF. As DNA, the CDR3 is TGCGCCAGCAGCTTGGGAATAGGACAGTATAATGAAAAACTGTTTTTT.